A selection of T cell receptor beta chains follows, all from one sample in a study of human T cells and chemical hapten exposure. TCRdb passed the RACE reads through MiXCR, listing each CDR3 protein once. The top ten hold approximately 1.5% of the sample, which has 35,000 to 50,000 distinct CDR3 sequences, 4.3% seen once. Sequencing was done on a sample of whole blood. The receptor source for this set is a female donor in good health. Some clones in this sample may be carry-over from other donors' samples. The CDR3 runs from the conserved cysteine through the conserved F or W. D genes are given only for firm matches. Clone size is given for some rows only: seen once, a few or many times, or a class if the clone is expanded.

size: many
length: 13
V: TRBV7-6
D: NA
J: TRBJ2-7
DNA: TGTGCCAGCAGCTTAGGGGATGGTTACGAGCAGTACTTC
CDR3: CASSLGDGYEQYF

size: many
length: 15
V: TRBV4-3
D: NA
J: TRBJ1-1
DNA: TGCGCCAGCAGCCAAGATCGGGGGGAGGCCACTGAAGCTTTCTTT
CDR3: CASSQDRGEATEAFF

size: many
length: 14
V: TRBV10-3
D: NA
J: TRBJ1-1
DNA: TGTGCCATCAGTAGGCTCCGGGGAGACACTGAAGCTTTCTTT
CDR3: CAISRLRGDTEAFF

size: few
length: 15
V: TRBV25-1
D: TRBD1
J: TRBJ2-7
DNA: TGTGCCAGCACCGATTCCGGGACAGACGGCGGTGAGCAGTACTTC
CDR3: CASTDSGTDGGEQYF

size: many
length: 15
V: TRBV20-1
D: NA
J: TRBJ2-7
DNA: TGCAGTGCTCTTTTCCTCGGGACGGCTACTGCCGAGCAGTACTTC
CDR3: CSALFLGTATAEQYF

size: few
length: 15
V: TRBV6-5
D: NA
J: TRBJ1-5
DNA: TGTGCCAGCAGCCTGGACGGTTATAGCAATCAGCCCCAGCATTTT
CDR3: CASSLDGYSNQPQHF

size: NA
length: 15
V: TRBV2
D: NA
J: TRBJ1-6
DNA: TGTGCCAGCACCGCAAATGGACCGACGGTTTCACCCCTCCACTTT
CDR3: CASTANGPTVSPLHF

size: many
length: 16
V: TRBV27
D: TRBD1
J: TRBJ2-4
DNA: TGTGCCAGCTGGCACAGGGGGCAACTAGCCAAAAACATTCAGTACTTC
CDR3: CASWHRGQLAKNIQYF

size: NA
length: 16
V: TRBV5-1
D: NA
J: TRBJ2-5
DNA: TGCGCCAGCAGCCTTACCCTGTACAGGGCCCAAGAGACCCAGTACTTC
CDR3: CASSLTLYRAQETQYF

size: NA
length: 13
V: TRBV12-3/TRBV12-4
D: NA
J: TRBJ1-2
DNA: TGTGCCAGCAGAGCCACCGCCACGTATGGCTACACCTTC
CDR3: CASRATATYGYTF

size: few
length: 14
V: TRBV6-5
D: NA
J: TRBJ1-1
DNA: TGTGCCAGCAGCCGTCGACAATTCTCCTCTGAAGCTTTCTTT
CDR3: CASSRRQFSSEAFF

size: few
length: 17
V: TRBV5-1
D: NA
J: TRBJ1-6
DNA: TGCGCCAGCAGCCCTGGGGTGGAGAATCCCTATAATTCACCCCTCCACTTT
CDR3: CASSPGVENPYNSPLHF

size: many
length: 12
V: TRBV18
D: NA
J: TRBJ1-5
DNA: TGTGCCAGCTCACAGATGGGTCAGCCCCAGCATTTT
CDR3: CASSQMGQPQHF

size: many
length: 16
V: TRBV4-3
D: TRBD1
J: TRBJ1-4
DNA: TGCGCCAGCAGCCAAGGCGGACAGGCAAGCCCCGAAAAACTGTTTTTT
CDR3: CASSQGGQASPEKLFF

size: many
length: 15
V: TRBV6-1
D: NA
J: TRBJ2-1
DNA: TGTGCCAGCAGTGAAGGAGGTTACACCTACAATGAGCAGTTCTTC
CDR3: CASSEGGYTYNEQFF

size: many
length: 13
V: TRBV20-1
D: TRBD1
J: TRBJ1-1
DNA: TGCAGTGCTGGCGGGACAGGGGTGACTGAAGCTTTCTTT
CDR3: CSAGGTGVTEAFF

size: many
length: 13
V: TRBV7-9
D: TRBD2
J: TRBJ2-1
DNA: TGTGCCAGCAGCGTACTAGCGTTGGGTGAGCAGTTCTTC
CDR3: CASSVLALGEQFF

size: NA
length: 14
V: TRBV20-1
D: TRBD2
J: TRBJ2-1
DNA: TGCAGTGCTAGTCGGGGACTAGCAGACAATGAGCAGTTCTTC
CDR3: CSASRGLADNEQFF

size: many
length: 15
V: TRBV28
D: TRBD1
J: TRBJ1-6
DNA: TGTGCCAGCAGTTCCGGGACAGGGGATAATTCACCCCTCCACTTT
CDR3: CASSSGTGDNSPLHF

size: NA
length: 13
V: TRBV21-1
D: NA
J: TRBJ1-2
DNA: TGTGCCAGCAGCAAAGGGGGCTGGTATGGCTACACCTTC
CDR3: CASSKGGWYGYTF